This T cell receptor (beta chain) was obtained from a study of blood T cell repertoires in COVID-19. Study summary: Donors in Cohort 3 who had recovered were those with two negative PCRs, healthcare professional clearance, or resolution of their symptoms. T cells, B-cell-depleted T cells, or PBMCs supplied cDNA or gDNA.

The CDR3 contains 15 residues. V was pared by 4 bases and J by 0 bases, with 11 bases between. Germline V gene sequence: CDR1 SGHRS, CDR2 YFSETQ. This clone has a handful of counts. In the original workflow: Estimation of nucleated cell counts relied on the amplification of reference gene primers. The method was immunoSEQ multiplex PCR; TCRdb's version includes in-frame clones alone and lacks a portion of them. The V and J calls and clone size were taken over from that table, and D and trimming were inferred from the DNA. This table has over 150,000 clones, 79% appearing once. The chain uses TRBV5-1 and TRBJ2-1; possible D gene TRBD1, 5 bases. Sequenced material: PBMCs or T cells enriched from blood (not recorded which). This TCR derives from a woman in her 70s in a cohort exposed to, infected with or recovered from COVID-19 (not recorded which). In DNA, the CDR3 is TGCGCCAGCAGCATGACAGTCCTCTCCTACAATGAGCAGTTCTTC. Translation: CASSMTVLSYNEQFF.